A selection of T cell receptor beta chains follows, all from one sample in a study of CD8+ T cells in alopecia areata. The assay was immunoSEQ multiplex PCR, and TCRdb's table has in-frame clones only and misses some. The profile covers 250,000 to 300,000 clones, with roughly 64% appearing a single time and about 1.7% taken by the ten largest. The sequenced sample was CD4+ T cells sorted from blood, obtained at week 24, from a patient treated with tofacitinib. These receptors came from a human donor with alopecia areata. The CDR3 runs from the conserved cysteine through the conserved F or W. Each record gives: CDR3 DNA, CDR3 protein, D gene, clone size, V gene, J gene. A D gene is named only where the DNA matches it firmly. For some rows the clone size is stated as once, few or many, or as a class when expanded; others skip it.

TGCGCCAGCAGCTTCGGACTAGGGGAGACCCAGTACTTC	CASSFGLGETQYF	TRBD2	few	TRBV5-1	TRBJ2-5
TGTGCCAGCAGCTTTCCGGGACGTTTGGCCCACTATGGCTACACCTTC	CASSFPGRLAHYGYTF	-	-	TRBV5-4	TRBJ1-2
TGTGCCAGTGCCGACAGTCTTAATTCACCCCTCCACTTT	CASADSLNSPLHF	-	few	TRBV19	TRBJ1-6
TGCAGCGGGCGGCCAGCCGCAGATACGCAGTATTTT	CSGRPAADTQYF	-	-	TRBV29-1	TRBJ2-3
TGTGCCAGCAGCTTAGGTCTGGACGCTAGGCTGTTTTTT	CASSLGLDARLFF	-	few	TRBV7-2	TRBJ2-2
TGCAGCGTTGAAGATGGTAGGACAGGGGCCCTCAATGAGCAGTTCTTC	CSVEDGRTGALNEQFF	TRBD1	-	TRBV29-1	TRBJ2-1
TGTGCCAGCAGCCCACCCCATCAGGGGGGCTACACCTTC	CASSPPHQGGYTF	-	-	TRBV14	TRBJ1-2
TGCGCCAGCAGCCTAACTCCGGGGCACCAGAACACCGGGGAGCTGTTTTTT	CASSLTPGHQNTGELFF	-	-	TRBV5-1	TRBJ2-2
TGTGCCAGCAGTTTATCGCACCCAGGGGAGCAGTACTTC	CASSLSHPGEQYF	-	-	TRBV27	TRBJ2-5
TGTGCCTCCGGGGGAGGGTTAGAGACCCAGTACTTC	CASGGGLETQYF	TRBD2	few	TRBV6-1	TRBJ2-5
TGTGCCATCAGTCTAGAACTAGCGGGTGAGCAGTTCTTC	CAISLELAGEQFF	TRBD2	-	TRBV10-3	TRBJ2-1
TGCGCCAGCAGCTTGGTCCGGACAGGGGCATCCAGTCGCACCGGGGAGCTGTTTTTT	CASSLVRTGASSRTGELFF	TRBD1	-	TRBV5-1	TRBJ2-2
TGTGCCAGTAGTATGGGGACAGGGATCGCTCCGTTCTTC	CASSMGTGIAPFF	TRBD1	few	TRBV19	TRBJ2-1
TGTGCCAGCAGCCCCGCCCCGACTAGCGGGAAGTACGAGCAGTACTTC	CASSPAPTSGKYEQYF	TRBD2	-	TRBV13	TRBJ2-7
TGTGCCAGCAGTGGAAGTGGGGGTTTGGGTCAGCCCCAGCATTTT	CASSGSGGLGQPQHF	-	-	TRBV2	TRBJ1-5
TGTGCCAGCAGTGAGCGGGGCCCGGGGAACGAGCAGTACTTC	CASSERGPGNEQYF	TRBD2	-	TRBV6-5	TRBJ2-7
TGTGCCAGCAGTGTCGGGCGGTCGGATAATTCACCCCTCCACTTT	CASSVGRSDNSPLHF	-	-	TRBV2	TRBJ1-6
TGTGCCAGCAGCTTTCAGAGGGCCGAGGGGGAGACCCAGTACTTC	CASSFQRAEGETQYF	-	-	TRBV7-8	TRBJ2-5
TGTGCCAGCAGTGCGACAGGGGGGAATTCACCCCTCCACTTT	CASSATGGNSPLHF	TRBD1	-	TRBV6-1	TRBJ1-6
TGCGCCAGCAGCCCGGGACTAGCGGGGGGGCCTGGATACAATGAGCAGTTCTTC	CASSPGLAGGPGYNEQFF	TRBD2	-	TRBV5-1	TRBJ2-1
TGTGCCAGCAGCTCGGGACTAGCCCCCTACGAGCAGTACTTC	CASSSGLAPYEQYF	TRBD2	-	TRBV7-2	TRBJ2-7
TGTGCCAGCAGCCTACAATCTGGGGTCAGAAGCGAGCAGTACTTC	CASSLQSGVRSEQYF	-	few	TRBV7-2	TRBJ2-7
TGTGCCAGCAGTTACTCGACGGTGGCAGGGGCTGGCTACACCTTC	CASSYSTVAGAGYTF	-	-	TRBV6-5	TRBJ1-2
TGCAGCGTTGTAAAAGGGGATACGCAGTATTTT	CSVVKGDTQYF	-	-	TRBV29-1	TRBJ2-3
TGTGCCTGGAGTGTGAGGGGGTCCTGGGAGACCCAGTACTTC	CAWSVRGSWETQYF	-	-	TRBV30	TRBJ2-5
TGTGCCAGCAGCTTTGGACAGATCACAGATACGCAGTATTTT	CASSFGQITDTQYF	-	-	TRBV7-9	TRBJ2-3
TGCGCCAGCACAAGGGGCTCCGCCAACACTGAAGCTTTCTTT	CASTRGSANTEAFF	-	once	TRBV5-1	TRBJ1-1
TGCGCCAGCAGCTTGGACCCGGGGGGCCAAGAGACCCAGTACTTC	CASSLDPGGQETQYF	TRBD2	-	TRBV5-1	TRBJ2-5
TGTGCCAGCAGCTTAACCCTAGGGTACGAGCAGTACTTC	CASSLTLGYEQYF	-	-	TRBV7-9	TRBJ2-7
TGTGCCAGCAGTGAATTGGATGTCACTGAAGCTTTCTTT	CASSELDVTEAFF	-	few	TRBV2	TRBJ1-1